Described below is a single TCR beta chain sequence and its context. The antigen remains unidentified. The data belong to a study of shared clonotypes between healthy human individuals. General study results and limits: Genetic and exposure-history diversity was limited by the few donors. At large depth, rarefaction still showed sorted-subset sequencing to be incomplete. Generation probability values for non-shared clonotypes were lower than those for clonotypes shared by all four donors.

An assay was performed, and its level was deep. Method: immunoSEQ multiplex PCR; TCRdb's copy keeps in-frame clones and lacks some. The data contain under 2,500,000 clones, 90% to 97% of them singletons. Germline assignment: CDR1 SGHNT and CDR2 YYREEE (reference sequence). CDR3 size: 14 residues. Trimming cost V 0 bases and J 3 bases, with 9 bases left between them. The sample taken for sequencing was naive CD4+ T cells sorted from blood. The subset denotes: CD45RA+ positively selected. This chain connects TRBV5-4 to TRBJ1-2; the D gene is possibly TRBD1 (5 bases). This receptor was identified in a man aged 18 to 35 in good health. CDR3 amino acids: CASSLGGVDYGYTF. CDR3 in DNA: TGTGCCAGCAGCTTGGGAGGGGTGGACTATGGCTACACCTTC.